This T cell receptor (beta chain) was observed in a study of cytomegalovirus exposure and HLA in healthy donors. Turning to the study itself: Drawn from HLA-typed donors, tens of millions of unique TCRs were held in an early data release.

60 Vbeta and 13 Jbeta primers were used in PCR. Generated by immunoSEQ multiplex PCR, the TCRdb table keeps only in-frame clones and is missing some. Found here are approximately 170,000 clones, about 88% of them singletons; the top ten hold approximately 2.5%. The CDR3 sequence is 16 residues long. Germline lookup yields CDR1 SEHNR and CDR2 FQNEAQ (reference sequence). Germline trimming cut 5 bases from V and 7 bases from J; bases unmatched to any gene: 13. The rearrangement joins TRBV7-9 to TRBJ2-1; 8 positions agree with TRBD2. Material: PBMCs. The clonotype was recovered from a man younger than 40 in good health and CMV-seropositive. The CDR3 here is CASSRRSSGRGNEQFF. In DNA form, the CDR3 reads TGTGCCAGCAGCCGCCGTTCAAGCGGGAGAGGTAATGAGCAGTTCTTC. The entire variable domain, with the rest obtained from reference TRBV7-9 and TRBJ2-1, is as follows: DTGVSQNPRHKITKRGQNVTFRCDPISEHNRLYWYRQTLGQGPEFLTYFQNEAQLEKSRLLSDRFSAERPKGSFSTLEIQRTEQGDSAMYLCASSRRSSGRGNEQFFGPGTRLTVL.